This T cell receptor beta chain stems from a study of beta chain features in type 1 diabetes. Points from the study as a whole: Whether HLA type affects TCRB rearrangement stayed undetermined in the present work.

On this clone itself: Its antigen is still unknown.

Sequenced material consisted of expressed TCRB transcripts (all of the isolated RNA was reverse transcribed). The repertoire was sequenced with immunoSEQ multiplex PCR; TCRdb's copy has only in-frame clones and lacks some. Of more than 300,000 clones listed, roughly 13% are singletons. Sample: naive CD4+ T cells from blood. The TCR comes from a young man in good health.

The CDR3 nucleotides read TGCAGCGCGCGACTAGCGGAGACCCAGTACTTC. Amino acid sequence: CSARLAETQYF. The chain uses TRBV29-1 and TRBJ2-5, with 8 bases that match TRBD2. Germline loops: CDR1 SQVTM, CDR2 ANQGSEA. Trimming removed 7 bases from V and 5 bases from J; junction bases left unmatched: 3. The length of the CDR3 is 11 residues.